The 10 T cell receptor beta chains below all came from one sample that was sequenced in a study of early T cells in non-severe SARS-CoV-2 infection (dated by TCRdb to 2020 to 2023). The library was built by means of 5' RACE. This sample was sequenced with a NextSeq 500. The public reads were reanalyzed by TCRdb: fastp trimming at Q25, MiXCR alignment, in-frame beta chains only. When rows share a CDR3 protein, they turn into one entry using the most common DNA and genes. This sample gives just over 70,000 distinct CDR3 sequences in total; approximately 12% of them show up just once. The top ten constitute roughly 1.2% of the sample. Sequenced material: whole blood. These receptors all come from an adult who was a healthcare worker with PCR-confirmed SARS-CoV-2 infection or an uninfected control (not recorded which).

This clonotype was picked up many times. This chain links TRBV6-5 with TRBJ2-1; TRBD2 agrees at 12 bases. This CDR3 region has 14 residues. Germline trimming cut 5 bases from V and 8 bases from J; bases unmatched to any gene: 4. Germline CDR1 and CDR2: MNHEY and SVGAGI. In DNA, the CDR3 is TGTGCCAGCAGTCTAGCGGGAGGGCCAGATGAGCAGTTCTTC. Protein sequence: CASSLAGGPDEQFF.

This clonotype was recorded at least ten times. This chain connects TRBV4-3 to TRBJ1-5, with TRBD1 as a possible D gene (5 bases). This CDR3 contains 15 residues. Trimming cost V 1 base and J 2 bases, with 9 bases left between them. The germline V gene has CDR1 LGHNA and CDR2 YSLEER. The CDR3 sequence is CASSQVGGGNQPQHF. The CDR3 nucleotides read TGCGCCAGCAGCCAAGTGGGGGGAGGCAATCAGCCCCAGCATTTT.

This clonotype has a count of ten or more. V is TRBV20-1 and J is TRBJ2-1, with a possible D match to TRBD2 (6 bases). The CDR3 sequence is 13 residues long. Germline loops: CDR1 DFQATT, CDR2 SNEGSKA (reference sequence). The V gene lost 1 base and the J gene lost 7 bases, with 11 bases spanning the gap. In nucleotides, the CDR3 is TGCAGTGCTAGAGTAGGAGGGATTAATGAGCAGTTCTTC. Translated, it gives CSARVGGINEQFF.

There are many counts of this clonotype. The J gene is TRBJ1-1, the V gene TRBV5-1; D not certain. Looked up from germline, CDR1 is SGHRS and CDR2 is YFSETQ. CDR3 size: 13 residues. The V end was cut by 3 bases, the J end by 4 bases, with 10 bases between. The CDR3 sequence: CASSYSYPTEAFF. CDR3 nucleotides: TGCGCCAGCAGCTATAGCTATCCCACTGAAGCTTTCTTT.

This clonotype was counted many times. The chain combines TRBV6-5 with TRBJ1-5; no firm D call. V lost 2 bases and J lost 5, with 7 bases in between. Germline V gene lookup returns CDR1 MNHEY and CDR2 SVGAGI. The CDR3 loop spans 13 amino acids. In DNA, the CDR3 is TGTGCCAGCAGTTACACCAGAGATCAGCCCCAGCATTTT. The encoded protein is CASSYTRDQPQHF.

This clonotype has a count of ten or more. This rearrangement joins TRBV18 to TRBJ2-2; D is perhaps TRBD1 (5 bases). V dropped 3 bases and J dropped 6 bases, with 20 bases sitting between them. Germline V lookup: CDR1 KGHSH, CDR2 LQKENI. The CDR3 totals 17 residues. CDR3 nucleotides: TGTGCCAGCTCACCCAAAGTCGACAGAAGGCGCCCCGGGGAGCTGTTTTTT. Its protein is CASSPKVDRRRPGELFF.

Many counts were recorded for this clonotype. The gene calls are TRBV12-5 and TRBJ2-1; 13 bases fit TRBD2. With 5 bases clipped from V and 8 bases from J, the junction kept 15 bases outside the gene matches. The CDR3 extends over 18 amino acids. Per germline, CDR1 LGHNT and CDR2 FRNRAP. The CDR3 sequence: CASGLAITSGRVEDEQFF. Here the CDR3 DNA reads TGTGCTAGTGGTCTCGCTATAACTAGCGGGAGGGTTGAAGATGAGCAGTTCTTC.

Many counts were recorded for this clonotype. The chain joins TRBV27 to TRBJ2-2; D is possibly TRBD2 (6 bases). Germline lookup yields CDR1 MNHEY and CDR2 SMNVEV (reference sequence). V was pared by 2 bases and J by 3 bases, with 10 bases between. This CDR3 comprises 15 residues. The CDR3 DNA follows: TGTGCCAGCAGTTTACGGGGGTCGGACACCGGGGAGCTGTTTTTT. Translated, it gives CASSLRGSDTGELFF.

This clonotype was found many times. This sequence joins TRBV6-1 and TRBJ1-2; no definite D call. Germline V lookup: CDR1 MNHNS, CDR2 SASEGT. Trimming removed 3 bases from V and 8 bases from J, with 10 bases in between. The CDR3 loop spans 12 amino acids. DNA of the CDR3: TGTGCCAGCAGTGATCAGATTCTGGGCTACACCTTC. Protein sequence: CASSDQILGYTF.

This clonotype has a count of ten or more. V is TRBV20-1 and J is TRBJ2-7; tentatively, D is TRBD1 or TRBD2 (5 bases each). The CDR3 covers 14 residues. Trimming removed 6 bases from V and 0 bases from J, with 15 bases in between. Germline CDR1 is DFQATT and CDR2 is SNEGSKA (reference sequence). The CDR3 DNA reads as TGCAGTGCAAGGACTCCAGGGAACTCCTACGAGCAGTACTTC. Translating it yields CSARTPGNSYEQYF.